The 30 T cell receptor beta chains in this list originate from one sample, sequenced in a study of cytomegalovirus exposure and HLA in healthy donors. The study ran its PCR with 60 Vbeta and 13 Jbeta primers. Using immunoSEQ multiplex PCR, the repertoire was profiled, and TCRdb retains in-frame clones only, with some absent. Among about 120,000 clones, around 78% were seen once, and the ten largest hold around 3%. Sequenced sample: PBMCs. The receptors derive from a woman in her twenties or thirties in good health and CMV-seropositive.

V is TRBV28 and J is TRBJ1-1; D gene unclear. V lost 3 bases to trimming and J lost 5 bases, with 16 bases between them. This CDR3 spans 15 amino acids. CDR1 is MDHEN, CDR2 SYDVKM, per germline. CDR3 sequence: CASSLGTERVTEAFF. CDR3 bases: TGTGCCAGCAGTTTGGGAACAGAGAGGGTGACTGAAGCTTTCTTT. Using reference TRBV28 and TRBJ1-1 for the parts outside the CDR3, the full variable domain is DVKVTQSSRYLVKRTGEKVFLECVQDMDHENMFWYRQDPGLGLRLIYFSYDVKMKEKGDIPEGYSVSREKKERFSLILESASTNQTSMYLCASSLGTERVTEAFFGQGTRLTVV.

This clone appeared once. DNA for the CDR3: TGTGCCAGCAGCCCCTTCATCGGGGGTGCGCCCCAGCATTTT. This encodes CASSPFIGGAPQHF. V is TRBV6-5 and J is TRBJ1-5; a weak D match, TRBD1 (5 bases). The length of the CDR3 is 14 residues. Germline assignment: CDR1 MNHEY and CDR2 SVGAGI. V gave up 6 bases and J gave up 9 bases, with 18 bases separating them.

The chain couples TRBV4-1 to TRBJ2-1; 15 nucleotides line up with TRBD2. V lost 3 bases to trimming and J lost 4 bases; unmatched junction nucleotides: 7. The CDR3 is 18 amino acids. Per germline, CDR1 MGHRA and CDR2 YSYEKL. The CDR3 loop reads CASSQGLAGGPRYNEQFF. The CDR3 nucleotides are TGCGCCAGCAGCCAGGGACTAGCGGGGGGTCCCAGGTACAATGAGCAGTTCTTC.

The chain carries TRBV7-2 and TRBJ2-5; D perhaps matches TRBD1 (6 bases). The length of the CDR3 is 14 residues. Germline CDR1 is SGHTA and CDR2 is FQGNSA. Trimming removed 3 bases from V and 5 bases from J, with 13 bases in between. CDR3 region: CASSLVWQGETQYF. The CDR3, as DNA: TGTGCCAGCAGCTTGGTCTGGCAGGGGGAGACCCAGTACTTC.

This clone was counted at least ten times. The chain links TRBV11-3 to TRBJ2-1, with 7 positions matching TRBD2. Per the germline V gene, CDR1 is SGHNT and CDR2 is YENEEA. The CDR3 has 15 residues. V shed 0 bases and J 9 bases; nucleotides not matched to a gene: 8. CDR3 sequence: CASSLDRGGTGEQFF. DNA for the CDR3: TGTGCCAGCAGCTTAGATCGGGGAGGGACGGGTGAGCAGTTCTTC. Using reference TRBV11-3 and TRBJ2-1 for the parts outside the CDR3, the full variable domain is EAGVVQSPRYKIIEKKQPVAFWCNPISGHNTLYWYLQNLGQGPELLIRYENEEAVDDSQLPKDRFSAERLKGVDSTLKIQPAELGDSAVYLCASSLDRGGTGEQFFGPGTRLTVL.

This chain links TRBV28 with TRBJ1-3; unclear D gene. The CDR3 is made up of 12 amino acids. V lost 2 bases and J lost 8, with 7 bases in between. CDR1 MDHEN and CDR2 SYDVKM come from the germline V gene. CDR3 sequence reads: CASSLIRDTIYF. The CDR3 nucleotides read TGTGCCAGCAGTTTAATTCGGGACACCATATATTTT.

The chain joins TRBV7-9 to TRBJ2-5; D remains ambiguous. This CDR3 comprises 14 residues. V shed 1 base and J shed 2 bases, with 8 bases lying between them. Germline loops: CDR1 SEHNR, CDR2 FQNEAQ (reference sequence). CDR3 sequence reads: CASSLVLGQETQYF. CDR3 DNA sequence: TGTGCCAGCAGCTTAGTACTCGGGCAAGAGACCCAGTACTTC.

Regarding this clone: This specimen includes other DNA sequences encoding the same CDR3. V gene TRBV9 combines with J gene TRBJ1-6, with TRBD1 as a possible D gene (5 bases). The CDR3 contains 17 residues. Per the germline V gene, CDR1 is SGDLS and CDR2 is YYNGEE. V was shortened by 2 bases and J by 1 base, with 13 bases between the two germline ends. The DNA of the CDR3 is TGTGCCAGCAGCGTTGGACACCGACTTTCCTATAATTCACCCCTCCACTTT. It codes for CASSVGHRLSYNSPLHF.

The chain uses TRBV2 and TRBJ1-4; D is unresolved. Between the trimmed V and J ends, which lost 2 bases and 10 bases, there was a span of 17 bases. The germline V gene encodes CDR1 SNHLY and CDR2 FYNNEI. CDR3 length: 15 amino acids. DNA for the CDR3: TGTGCCAGCAGTGAACTTTTGGAAACAGAGGGAAAACTGTTTTTT. It specifies CASSELLETEGKLFF.

There are many counts of this clone. The chain carries TRBV4-3 and TRBJ1-2; a weak D match, TRBD1 (5 bases). This CDR3 comprises 19 residues. Germline loops: CDR1 LGHNA, CDR2 YSLEER. The germline V and J ends were trimmed by 1 base and 1 base, with 22 bases remaining between them. The CDR3 coding sequence is TGCGCCAGCAGCCAAGCTATACCCCTTCCCGACAGAAGTAACTATGGCTACACCTTC. Its translation: CASSQAIPLPDRSNYGYTF.

This sequence joins TRBV4-3 and TRBJ2-3; TRBD2 matches at 9 bases. The germline gives CDR1 LGHNA, CDR2 YSLEER. After removal of 4 bases from V and 4 bases from J, the junction contained 6 bases not matched to a gene. The CDR3 has 15 residues. The CDR3 here is CASSPRGGASDTQYF. The CDR3, as DNA: TGCGCCAGCAGCCCCCGCGGGGGGGCATCAGATACGCAGTATTTT.

V is TRBV29-1 and J is TRBJ1-1; TRBD1 might be the D (5 bases). This CDR3 comprises 11 residues. Per germline, CDR1 SQVTM and CDR2 ANQGSEA. The germline V and J ends were trimmed by 6 bases and 10 bases, with 15 bases remaining between them. CDR3 loop: CSVDSFGGAFF. The CDR3 bases are TGCAGCGTAGACAGCTTTGGTGGAGCTTTCTTT.

The chain employs TRBV14 and TRBJ2-3; 7 bases line up with TRBD1. Germline CDR1 is SGHDN and CDR2 is FVKESK. This CDR3 region has 16 residues. V was clipped by 5 bases and J by 0 bases; unmatched bases: 8. The CDR3 DNA sequence: TGTGCCAGCAGCTCAGACAGGGCTGCTAGCACAGATACGCAGTATTTT. Its translation is CASSSDRAASTDTQYF.

The genes are TRBV6-1 and TRBJ2-7, with TRBD1 matching 8 bases. V dropped 7 bases and J dropped 4; count of bases not matched to a gene: 6. This CDR3 contains 13 residues. Germline-derived CDR1 and CDR2 are MNHNS and SASEGT. The CDR3 region is CASMTGVRYEQYF. CDR3 bases: TGTGCCAGCATGACAGGGGTCCGGTACGAGCAGTACTTC.

The sample holds a few counts of this clone. The chain has TRBV7-2 and TRBJ2-7; 8 bases fit TRBD1. Germline V gene sequence: CDR1 SGHTA, CDR2 FQGNSA. J was trimmed by 2 bases and V by 5 bases; bases with no gene match: 5. The CDR3 has 14 residues. As DNA, the CDR3 is TGTGCCAGCAGCACGCACAGGGGGGCCTACGAGCAGTACTTC. Its protein product is CASSTHRGAYEQYF.

The V gene is TRBV14, the J gene TRBJ2-1; D may be TRBD1 (6 bases). The CDR3 length is 14 residues. Trimming shortened V by 3 bases and J by 7 bases, and 13 bases separated the two germline ends. Germline V CDR1 and CDR2: SGHDN, FVKESK. CDR3 sequence reads: CASSQVDRINEQFF. The DNA for the CDR3 is TGTGCCAGCAGCCAGGTAGACAGGATTAATGAGCAGTTCTTC.

The chain employs TRBV28 and TRBJ2-2; TRBD1 agrees at 7 bases. The CDR3 has 15 amino acids. The trim removed 7 bases at V and 3 bases at J, leaving 8 bases unmatched. CDR1 and CDR2 (germline): MDHEN, SYDVKM. CDR3 region: CASTSGGRDTGELFF. The CDR3 DNA follows: TGTGCCAGCACTTCAGGGGGTCGGGACACCGGGGAGCTGTTTTTT.

The sample holds a few counts of this clone. This sequence joins TRBV7-9 and TRBJ1-1, with D possibly matching TRBD1 (6 bases). V lost 4 bases and J 1 base, leaving 16 bases between the germline ends. Germline V gives CDR1 SEHNR, CDR2 FQNEAQ (reference sequence). This CDR3 is 16 amino acids long. This chain's CDR3 is CASSSGQLSENTEAFF. In DNA, the CDR3 is TGTGCCAGCAGCTCCGGACAGCTCTCCGAGAACACTGAAGCTTTCTTT.

The chain carries TRBV6-1 and TRBJ1-1, with TRBD1 as a possible D gene (5 bases). The CDR3 runs to 13 residues. CDR1 is MNHNS and CDR2 is SASEGT in the germline V gene. V lost 0 bases and J lost 10, with 12 bases in between. CDR3 nucleotide sequence: TGTGCCAGCAGTGAAGCCGGCGGGGGGTCAGCTTTCTTT. Translated, it gives CASSEAGGGSAFF.

This chain joins TRBV7-9 and TRBJ1-2, with a weak D call TRBD1 (6 bases). Per the germline V gene, CDR1 is SEHNR and CDR2 is FQNEAQ (reference sequence). The V and J ends lost 6 bases and 0 bases respectively, with 14 bases between them. The CDR3 runs 15 residues. CDR3 bases: TGTGCCAGCAGGGGGGAACAGGGTGCTAACTATGGCTACACCTTC. It translates to CASRGEQGANYGYTF.

This chain links TRBV5-1 with TRBJ2-7; no definite D call. V gave up 0 bases and J gave up 4 bases, with 14 bases separating them. The CDR3 totals 15 residues. The germline gives CDR1 SGHRS, CDR2 YFSETQ. As DNA, the CDR3 is TGCGCCAGCAGCTTGGATGCAGGTGCTTTTTACGAGCAGTACTTC. Translating gives CASSLDAGAFYEQYF.

This chain joins TRBV11-2 and TRBJ2-7, with D tentatively TRBD1 (6 bases). The CDR3 runs to 13 residues. The germline V gene has CDR1 SGHAT and CDR2 FQNNGV. Trimming shortened V by 0 bases and J by 9 bases, and 12 bases separated the two germline ends. The CDR3, as DNA: TGTGCCAGCAGCTTAGAACCAGGGGCCGGGCAGTACTTC. Its translation is CASSLEPGAGQYF.

This chain uses TRBV15 with TRBJ2-7, with a tentative D call TRBD1 (5 bases). The CDR3 totals 14 residues. Trimming removed 0 bases at V and 3 bases at J, with 9 bases between. Germline V CDR1 and CDR2: LNHNV, YYDKDF (reference sequence). The CDR3 loop is CATSRDKGYYEQYF. The CDR3 bases are TGTGCCACCAGCAGAGATAAGGGGTACTACGAGCAGTACTTC.

This clone was seen at least ten times. J is TRBJ1-2 and V is TRBV28, with 8 positions matching TRBD1. J lost 5 bases, V lost 4 bases, and 9 bases had no gene match. CDR3 size: 15 residues. Germline loops: CDR1 MDHEN, CDR2 SYDVKM. CDR3 in DNA: TGTGCCAGCAGTTCTGCAGGGGGCGCAGGGTATGGCTACACCTTC. It specifies CASSSAGGAGYGYTF.

The V gene is TRBV5-4, the J gene TRBJ2-5; 11 bases map to TRBD2. Per germline, CDR1 SGHNT and CDR2 YYREEE (reference sequence). The CDR3 runs to 16 residues. V shed 4 bases and J 4 bases; nucleotides not matched to a gene: 9. The CDR3 region has the DNA TGTGCCAGCAGCAGTATGACTAGCGGGGAGGGAGAGACCCAGTACTTC. Protein: CASSSMTSGEGETQYF.

The chain combines TRBV7-6 with TRBJ2-5; 11 positions agree with TRBD2. This CDR3 region has 16 residues. CDR1 is SGHVS, CDR2 FNYEAQ, per germline. After removal of 2 bases from V and 5 bases from J, the junction contained 7 bases not matched to a gene. The CDR3 region is CASSLKIAGGPETQYF. As DNA, the CDR3 is TGTGCCAGCAGCTTAAAAATAGCGGGGGGGCCTGAGACCCAGTACTTC. Based on the CDR3 plus reference TRBV7-6 and TRBJ2-5, the full variable domain is GAGVSQSPRYKVTKRGQDVALRCDPISGHVSLYWYRQALGQGPEFLTYFNYEAQQDKSGLPNDRFSAERPEGSISTLTIQRTEQRDSAMYRCASSLKIAGGPETQYFGPGTRLLVL.

This chain connects TRBV4-2 to TRBJ1-4; D not certain. CDR1 and CDR2 (germline): LGHNA, YNFKEQ. This CDR3 is 13 amino acids long. Trimming cost V 0 bases and J 14 bases, with 13 bases left between them. The CDR3 coding sequence is TGTGCCAGCAGCCAAGATCCATCCAGGCCCCTGTTTTTT. Its translation is CASSQDPSRPLFF.

This clone was seen just once. This chain connects TRBV5-4 to TRBJ2-3; 11 positions match TRBD2. This CDR3 spans 15 amino acids. V was clipped by 1 base and J by 5 bases; unmatched bases: 3. Germline assignment: CDR1 SGHNT and CDR2 YYREEE (reference sequence). CDR3 DNA sequence: TGTGCCAGCAGCTTGAGTAGCGGGGGGGTAGATACGCAGTATTTT. Translating gives CASSLSSGGVDTQYF.

The sample holds a few counts of this clone. One junction end does not reproduce the germline sequence, and a read error may be involved. V is TRBV6-5 and J is TRBJ2-7; D unresolved. The CDR3 contains 13 residues. CDR1 MNHEY and CDR2 SVGAGI come from the germline V gene. CDR3 sequence (DNA): TGTGCCAGCAGTTACAAGACTTCCTCCGAGCAGTACTTC. Translated: CASSYKTSSEQYF.

In the case of this clone: Mismatch with germline at one junction end may stem from a read error. At the DNA level, this CDR3 is encoded by other sequences in the same sample as well. This sequence joins TRBV4-2 and TRBJ1-3; unclear D gene. Germline V gene sequence: CDR1 LGHNA, CDR2 YNFKEQ. The CDR3 is 17 amino acids. The CDR3 here is CASSQDHGRSSGNTIYF. The CDR3 nucleotides are TGTGCCAGCAGCCAAGATCACGGAAGGAGCTCTGGAAACACTATATATTTT.